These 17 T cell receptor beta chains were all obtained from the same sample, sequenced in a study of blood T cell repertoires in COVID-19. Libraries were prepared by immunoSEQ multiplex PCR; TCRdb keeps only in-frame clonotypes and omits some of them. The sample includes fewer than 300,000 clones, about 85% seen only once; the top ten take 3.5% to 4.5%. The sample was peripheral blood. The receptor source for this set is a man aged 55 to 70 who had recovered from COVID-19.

CDR3 DNA sequence: TGTGCCAGCAGCTTGTGGGGCACAGGGGCAACTAATGATGGAAAACTGTTTTTT. Its translation: CASSLWGTGATNDGKLFF. The rearrangement joins TRBV5-4 to TRBJ1-4, with 7 bases matching TRBD1. The CDR3 extends over 18 amino acids. Germline CDR1 reads SGHNT; CDR2 reads YYREEE (reference sequence). The V segment lost 1 base and the J segment 10 bases; nucleotides outside the gene matches: 19.

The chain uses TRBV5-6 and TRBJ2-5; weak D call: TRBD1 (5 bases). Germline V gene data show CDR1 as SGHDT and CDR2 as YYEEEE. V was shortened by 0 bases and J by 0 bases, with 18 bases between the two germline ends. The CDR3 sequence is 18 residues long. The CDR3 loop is CASSLEDKQRHYQETQYF. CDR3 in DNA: TGTGCCAGCAGCTTGGAGGACAAACAAAGGCACTACCAAGAGACCCAGTACTTC.

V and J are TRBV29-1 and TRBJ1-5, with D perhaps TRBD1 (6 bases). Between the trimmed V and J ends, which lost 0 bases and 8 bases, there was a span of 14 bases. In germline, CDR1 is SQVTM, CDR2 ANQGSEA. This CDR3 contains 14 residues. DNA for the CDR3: TGCAGCGTTGAAGATGGCGGGAGGGGGGAGCCCCAGCATTTT. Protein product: CSVEDGGRGEPQHF. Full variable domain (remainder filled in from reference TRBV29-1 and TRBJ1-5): SAVISQKPSRDICQRGTSLTIQCQVDSQVTMMFWYRQQPGQSLTLIATANQGSEATYESGFVIDKFPISRPNLTFSTLTVSNMSPEDSSIYLCSVEDGGRGEPQHFGDGTRLSIL.

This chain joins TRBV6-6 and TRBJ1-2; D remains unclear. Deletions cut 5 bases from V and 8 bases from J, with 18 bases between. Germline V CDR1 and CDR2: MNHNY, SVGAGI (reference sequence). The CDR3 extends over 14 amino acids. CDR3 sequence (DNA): TGTGCCAGCAGTACCCCGGGAGGAATCTACGGCTACACCTTC. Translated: CASSTPGGIYGYTF.

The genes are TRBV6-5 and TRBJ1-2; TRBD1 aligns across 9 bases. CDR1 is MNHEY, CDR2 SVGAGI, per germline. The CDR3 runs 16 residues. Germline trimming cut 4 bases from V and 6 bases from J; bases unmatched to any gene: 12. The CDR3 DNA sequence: TGTGCCAGCAGTTCCGTCGGGACAGGGATTAAGAATGGCTACACCTTC. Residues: CASSSVGTGIKNGYTF.

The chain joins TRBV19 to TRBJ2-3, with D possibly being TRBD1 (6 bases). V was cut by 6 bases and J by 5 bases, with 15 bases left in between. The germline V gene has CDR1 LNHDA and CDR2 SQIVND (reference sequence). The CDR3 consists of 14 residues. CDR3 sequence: CASRFRGMRDTQYF. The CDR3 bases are TGTGCCAGTAGGTTTAGGGGGATGAGAGATACGCAGTATTTT. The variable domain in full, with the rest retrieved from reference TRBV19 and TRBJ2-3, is DGGITQSPKYLFRKEGQNVTLSCEQNLNHDAMYWYRQDPGQGLRLIYYSQIVNDFQKGDIAEGYSVSREKKESFPLTVTSAQKNPTAFYLCASRFRGMRDTQYFGPGTRLTVL.

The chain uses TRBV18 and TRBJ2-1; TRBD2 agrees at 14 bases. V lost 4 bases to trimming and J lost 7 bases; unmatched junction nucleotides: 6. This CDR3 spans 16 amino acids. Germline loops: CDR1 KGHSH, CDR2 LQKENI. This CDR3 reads CASSLMTSGGVNEQFF. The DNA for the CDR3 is TGTGCCAGCTCACTGATGACTAGCGGGGGGGTAAATGAGCAGTTCTTC.

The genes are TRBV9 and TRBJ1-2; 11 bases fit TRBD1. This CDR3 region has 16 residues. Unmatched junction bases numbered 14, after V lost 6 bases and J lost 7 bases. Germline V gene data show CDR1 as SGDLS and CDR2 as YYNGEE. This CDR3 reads CASNPNLGQGAGGYTF. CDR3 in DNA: TGTGCCAGCAACCCGAACCTAGGACAGGGGGCTGGTGGCTACACCTTC.

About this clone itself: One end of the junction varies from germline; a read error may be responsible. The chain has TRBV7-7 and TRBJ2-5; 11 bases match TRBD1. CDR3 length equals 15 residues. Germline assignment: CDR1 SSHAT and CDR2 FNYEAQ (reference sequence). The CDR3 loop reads CASSLAGTGGETQYF. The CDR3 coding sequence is TGTGCTAGCAGCTTAGCAGGGACAGGGGGAGAGACCCAGTACTTC. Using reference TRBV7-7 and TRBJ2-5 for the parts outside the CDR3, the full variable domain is GAGVSQSPRYKVTKRGQDVTLRCDPISSHATLYWYQQALGQGPEFLTYFNYEAQPDKSGLPSDRFSAERPEGSISTLTIQRTEQRDSAMYRCASSLAGTGGETQYFGPGTRLLVL.

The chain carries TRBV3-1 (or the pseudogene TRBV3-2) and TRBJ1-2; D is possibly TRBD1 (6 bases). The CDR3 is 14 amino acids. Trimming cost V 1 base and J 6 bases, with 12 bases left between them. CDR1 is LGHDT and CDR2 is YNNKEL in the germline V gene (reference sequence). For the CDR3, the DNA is TGTGCCAGCAGCCAAGGTCCCCGGACAGATGGCTACACCTTC. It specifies CASSQGPRTDGYTF.

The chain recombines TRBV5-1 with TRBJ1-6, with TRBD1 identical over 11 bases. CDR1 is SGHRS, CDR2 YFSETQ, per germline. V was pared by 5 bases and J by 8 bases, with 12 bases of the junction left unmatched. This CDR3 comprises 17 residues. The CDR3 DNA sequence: TGCGCCAGCAGTTATGGACAGGGGGCCAGCGTGTATTCACCCCTCCACTTT. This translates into CASSYGQGASVYSPLHF.

The DNA for the CDR3 is TGTGCCAGCCAGGAATCCCTCGGTCCCCTCCACTTT. Protein product: CASQESLGPLHF. This chain joins TRBV2 and TRBJ1-6; D uncertain. The CDR3 is made up of 12 amino acids. Germline CDR1 and CDR2: SNHLY and FYNNEI. V lost 8 bases and J 13 bases, leaving 15 bases between the germline ends. Full variable domain (remainder filled in from reference TRBV2 and TRBJ1-6): EPEVTQTPSHQVTQMGQEVILRCVPISNHLYFYWYRQILGQKVEFLVSFYNNEISEKSEIFDDQFSVERPDGSNFTLKIRSTKLEDSAMYFCASQESLGPLHFGNGTRLTVT.

The CDR3 loop reads CASSPTGITGELFF. The CDR3 DNA is TGTGCCAGCAGCCCGACAGGAATCACCGGGGAGCTGTTTTTT. The chain carries TRBV3-1 (or the pseudogene TRBV3-2) and TRBJ2-2; perhaps TRBD1 as D (6 bases). The CDR3 totals 14 residues. Germline CDR1 and CDR2: LGHDT and YNNKEL (reference sequence). Trimming took 4 bases from V and 4 from J, leaving 10 bases between them.

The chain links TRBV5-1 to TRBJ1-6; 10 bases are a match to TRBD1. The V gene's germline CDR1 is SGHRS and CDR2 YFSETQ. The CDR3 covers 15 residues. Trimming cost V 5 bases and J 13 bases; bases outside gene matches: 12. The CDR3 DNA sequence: TGCGCCAGCAGGGAACCGGGGACAGGGGCATCGCCCCTCCACTTT. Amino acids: CASREPGTGASPLHF. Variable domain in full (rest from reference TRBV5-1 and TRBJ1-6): KAGVTQTPRYLIKTRGQQVTLSCSPISGHRSVSWYQQTPGQGLQFLFEYFSETQRNKGNFPGRFSGRQFSNSRSEMNVSTLELGDSALYLCASREPGTGASPLHFGNGTRLTVT.

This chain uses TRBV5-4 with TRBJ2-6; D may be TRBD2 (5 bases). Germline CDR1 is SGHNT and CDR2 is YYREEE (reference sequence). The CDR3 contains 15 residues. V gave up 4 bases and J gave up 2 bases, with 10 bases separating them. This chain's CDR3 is CASSGGGAGANVLTF. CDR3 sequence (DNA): TGTGCCAGCAGCGGAGGAGGAGCTGGGGCCAACGTCCTGACTTTC. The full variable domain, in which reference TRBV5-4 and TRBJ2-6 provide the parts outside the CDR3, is ETGVTQSPTHLIKTRGQQVTLRCSSQSGHNTVSWYQQALGQGPQFIFQYYREEENGRGNFPPRFSGLQFPNYSSELNVNALELDDSALYLCASSGGGAGANVLTFGAGSRLTVL.

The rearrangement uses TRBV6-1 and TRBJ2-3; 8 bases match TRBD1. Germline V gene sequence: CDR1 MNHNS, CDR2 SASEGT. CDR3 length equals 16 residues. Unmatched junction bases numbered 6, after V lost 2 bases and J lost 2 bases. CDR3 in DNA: TGTGCCAGCAGTGAACGGGGACAGGCCATCACAGATACGCAGTATTTT. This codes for CASSERGQAITDTQYF.

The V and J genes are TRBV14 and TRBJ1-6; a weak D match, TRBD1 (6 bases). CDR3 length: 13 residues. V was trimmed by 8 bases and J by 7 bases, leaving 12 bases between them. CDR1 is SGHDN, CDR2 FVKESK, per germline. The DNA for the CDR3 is TGTGCCAGCGGACAGACTTCAAATTCACCCCTCCACTTT. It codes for CASGQTSNSPLHF.